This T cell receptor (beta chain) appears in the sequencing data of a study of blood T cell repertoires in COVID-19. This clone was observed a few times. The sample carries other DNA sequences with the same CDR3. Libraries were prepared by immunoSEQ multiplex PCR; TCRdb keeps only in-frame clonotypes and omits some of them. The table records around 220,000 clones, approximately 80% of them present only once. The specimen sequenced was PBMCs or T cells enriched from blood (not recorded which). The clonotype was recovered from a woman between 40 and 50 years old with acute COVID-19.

CDR3 coding DNA: TGCGCCAGCAGCTTGGACAGGGACTATGGCTACACCTTC. Its translation: CASSLDRDYGYTF. The rearrangement uses TRBV5-1 and TRBJ1-2; a weak D match, TRBD1 (6 bases). Germline V gives CDR1 SGHRS, CDR2 YFSETQ. The V gene lost 0 bases and the J gene lost 3 bases, with 6 bases spanning the gap. The CDR3 sequence is 13 residues long.